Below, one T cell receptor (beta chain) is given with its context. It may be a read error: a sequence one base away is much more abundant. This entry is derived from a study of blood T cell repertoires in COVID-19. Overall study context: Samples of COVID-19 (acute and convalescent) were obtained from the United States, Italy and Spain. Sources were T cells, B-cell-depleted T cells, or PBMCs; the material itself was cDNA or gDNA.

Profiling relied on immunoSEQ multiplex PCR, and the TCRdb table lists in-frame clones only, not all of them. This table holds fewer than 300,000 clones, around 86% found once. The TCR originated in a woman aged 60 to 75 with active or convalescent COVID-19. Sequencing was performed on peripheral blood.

CDR3 residues: CASSNPSGGRHNEQFF. The CDR3 coding sequence is TGTGCCAGCAGTAACCCTAGCGGGGGGAGACACAATGAGCAGTTCTTC. This chain uses TRBV6-4 with TRBJ2-1; 11 bases map to TRBD2. Germline assignment: CDR1 MRHNA and CDR2 SNTAGT. After removal of 5 bases from V and 5 bases from J, the junction contained 8 bases not matched to a gene. The CDR3 extends over 16 amino acids.